Presented here are 27 T cell receptor beta chains from one specimen sequenced in a study of cytomegalovirus exposure and HLA in healthy donors. TCRdb keeps only in-frame clones here, not all; method: immunoSEQ multiplex PCR. The repertoire holds 90,000 to 130,000 clones, with around 95% as singletons. The material sequenced was PBMCs. Receptor source: a woman younger than 30 in good health and CMV-seronegative.

CDR3 nucleotides: TGTGCCAGCAGTGGAGTAGGGGACGAGCAGTACTTC. Translation: CASSGVGDEQYF. The chain links TRBV2 to TRBJ2-7; the D gene is possibly TRBD1 (5 bases). The CDR3 has 12 amino acids. Per germline, CDR1 SNHLY and CDR2 FYNNEI. Trimming stripped 4 bases from V and 5 bases from J, with 9 bases between.

The V call is TRBV30, the J call TRBJ2-7; D might be TRBD1 (6 bases). Germline assignment: CDR1 GTSNPN and CDR2 SVGIG (reference sequence). This CDR3 contains 13 residues. The V gene lost 2 bases and the J gene lost 2 bases, with 10 bases spanning the gap. The DNA of the CDR3 is TGTGCCTGGAGTACAGGGCCACCCTACGAGCAGTACTTC. This sequence encodes CAWSTGPPYEQYF.

This clone showed up just a few times. The genes are TRBV4-2 and TRBJ2-3, with D perhaps TRBD1 (5 bases). The germline V and J ends were trimmed by 1 base and 6 bases, with 11 bases remaining between them. CDR1 is LGHNA, CDR2 YNFKEQ, per germline. This CDR3 is 14 amino acids long. The CDR3: CASSQVVGVDTQYF. In DNA form, the CDR3 reads TGTGCCAGCAGCCAAGTTGTAGGGGTGGATACGCAGTATTTT.

V gene TRBV27 combines with J gene TRBJ2-3; 7 bases line up with TRBD2. V shed 8 bases and J 9 bases; nucleotides not matched to a gene: 5. CDR1 and CDR2 from the germline V gene are MNHEY and SMNVEV (reference sequence). The length of the CDR3 is 11 residues. For the CDR3, the DNA is TGTGCCAGCCACCAGCGGGACACGCAGTATTTT. It yields the protein CASHQRDTQYF.

The chain combines TRBV25-1 with TRBJ2-7, with a possible D match to TRBD1 (5 bases). This CDR3 has 12 amino acids. The V gene lost 6 bases and the J gene lost 4 bases, with 10 bases spanning the gap. The germline V gene has CDR1 MGHDK and CDR2 SYGVNS. The CDR3 coding sequence is TGTGCCAGCAGACTGACAGCGTACGAGCAGTACTTC. This sequence encodes CASRLTAYEQYF.

V and J are TRBV5-5 and TRBJ1-4; D is unclear. Trimming took off 4 bases at V and 7 bases at J, with 11 bases between the two ends. Germline V CDR1 and CDR2: SGHKS, YYEKEE (reference sequence). The length of the CDR3 is 13 residues. The CDR3 sequence: CASSTVMIEKLFF. CDR3 bases: TGTGCCAGCAGCACTGTGATGATTGAAAAACTGTTTTTT.

The V and J genes are TRBV27 and TRBJ2-3; 13 bases fit TRBD2. CDR3 length: 21 residues. Trimming took 3 bases from V and 3 from J; bases not matched to a gene: 18. Germline V lookup: CDR1 MNHEY, CDR2 SMNVEV (reference sequence). DNA for the CDR3: TGTGCCAGCAGTTTGTATCAAGGTACTAGCGGGGGGGCCCCGGTGACAGATACGCAGTATTTT. Amino acid sequence: CASSLYQGTSGGAPVTDTQYF.

The chain links TRBV7-9 to TRBJ2-3, with 7 bases lining up with TRBD1. Germline lookup yields CDR1 SEHNR and CDR2 FQNEAQ (reference sequence). Unmatched junction bases numbered 4, after V lost 4 bases and J lost 0 bases. The CDR3 extends over 15 amino acids. Written as DNA, the CDR3 is TGTGCCAGCAGCTACCGGGACAGTAGCACAGATACGCAGTATTTT. It encodes CASSYRDSSTDTQYF.

V and J are TRBV27 and TRBJ2-1; D possibly corresponds to TRBD2 (7 bases). With 11 bases removed from V and 4 bases from J, the gap between germline ends came to 12 bases. The CDR3 totals 12 residues. Germline CDR1 and CDR2: MNHEY and SMNVEV (reference sequence). CDR3 residues: CAVGGPYNEQFF. The DNA for the CDR3 is TGTGCCGTCGGGGGGCCGTACAATGAGCAGTTCTTC.

The chain combines TRBV7-8 with TRBJ2-1; 8 bases match TRBD2. The CDR3 has 17 residues. CDR1 is SGHVS, CDR2 FQNEAQ, per germline. Unmatched junction bases numbered 12, after V lost 0 bases and J lost 8 bases. For the CDR3, the DNA is TGTGCCAGCAGCTTAGCCTCTCGGGGGGGCTCATTTTATGAGCAGTTCTTC. Translation gives CASSLASRGGSFYEQFF.

The chain uses TRBV5-1 and TRBJ2-5; D is unclear. V lost 3 bases and J lost 4, with 7 bases in between. Germline CDR1 reads SGHRS; CDR2 reads YFSETQ. The CDR3 contains 12 residues. The CDR3 DNA is TGCGCCAGCAGCTCTGTTAGAGAGACCCAGTACTTC. Translating it yields CASSSVRETQYF.

This clone was seen just once. The chain links TRBV6-5 to TRBJ2-5, with TRBD1 identical over 8 bases. J lost 5 bases, V lost 5 bases, and 4 bases had no gene match. The CDR3 is 13 amino acids. Germline lookup yields CDR1 MNHEY and CDR2 SVGAGI. CDR3 amino acids: CASSPGGPETQYF. The CDR3 DNA sequence: TGTGCCAGCAGTCCAGGGGGCCCGGAGACCCAGTACTTC.

V usage is TRBV7-2 and J usage is TRBJ2-7, with D tentatively TRBD2 (5 bases). Germline lookup yields CDR1 SGHTA and CDR2 FQGNSA. The V gene lost 2 bases and the J gene lost 3 bases, with 23 bases spanning the gap. The CDR3 has 18 residues. The CDR3 nucleotides are TGTGCCAGCAGCTTAACGGGTCTAGCCGTGGGAGTTGGCTACGAGCAGTACTTC. It translates to CASSLTGLAVGVGYEQYF.

This chain joins TRBV25-1 and TRBJ1-1, with 7 bases matching TRBD1. Germline CDR1 reads MGHDK; CDR2 reads SYGVNS. This CDR3 contains 17 residues. V trimming: 4 bases; J trimming: 2 bases; junction bases outside the gene matches: 13. The CDR3: CASSGSLTGVLNTEAFF. As DNA, the CDR3 is TGTGCCAGCAGTGGGTCCTTAACAGGGGTCCTCAACACTGAAGCTTTCTTT.

The chain recombines TRBV28 with TRBJ2-7; TRBD1 matches 10 bases. This CDR3 has 15 amino acids. Germline loops: CDR1 MDHEN, CDR2 SYDVKM. The trim removed 3 bases at V and 6 bases at J, leaving 8 bases unmatched. This chain's CDR3 is CASSFLWDRGGEQYF. CDR3 nucleotides: TGTGCCAGCAGTTTTTTGTGGGACAGGGGAGGCGAGCAGTACTTC.

V gene TRBV19 combines with J gene TRBJ2-7; 7 bases match TRBD1. This CDR3 region has 17 residues. CDR1 is LNHDA, CDR2 SQIVND, per germline (reference sequence). Unmatched junction bases numbered 15, after V lost 4 bases and J lost 3 bases. CDR3 nucleotide sequence: TGTGCCAGTAGTACCACGAATCGACAGGGCCCTAACTACGAGCAGTACTTC. Protein sequence: CASSTTNRQGPNYEQYF. The full variable domain, with the rest looked up from reference TRBV19 and TRBJ2-7, is DGGITQSPKYLFRKEGQNVTLSCEQNLNHDAMYWYRQDPGQGLRLIYYSQIVNDFQKGDIAEGYSVSREKKESFPLTVTSAQKNPTAFYLCASSTTNRQGPNYEQYFGPGTRLTVT.

This clone occurred once. This chain uses TRBV27 with TRBJ2-5, with TRBD1 matching 7 bases. The CDR3 is made up of 13 amino acids. The germline V gene has CDR1 MNHEY and CDR2 SMNVEV (reference sequence). The V segment lost 5 bases and the J segment 3 bases; nucleotides outside the gene matches: 3. The CDR3 region has the DNA TGTGCCAGCAGTAGGGGGCGTGAAGAGACCCAGTACTTC. Translating gives CASSRGREETQYF.

The chain has TRBV7-6 and TRBJ2-7; D might be TRBD1 (5 bases). Germline CDR1 and CDR2: SGHVS and FNYEAQ. The V end was cut by 1 base, the J end by 4 bases, with 8 bases between. This CDR3 is 13 amino acids long. The CDR3 loop reads CASSLEQGYEQYF. CDR3 nucleotides: TGTGCCAGCAGCTTAGAGCAGGGTTACGAGCAGTACTTC.

CDR3 in amino acids: CSVGRNYGYEQYF. The CDR3 nucleotides read TGCAGCGTTGGCCGAAACTACGGCTACGAGCAGTACTTC. The rearrangement links TRBV29-1 to TRBJ2-7; D is undetermined. CDR1 and CDR2 (germline): SQVTM, ANQGSEA. The CDR3 totals 13 residues. Deletions cut 4 bases from V and 3 bases from J, with 13 bases between.

This clone was detected only once. The chain employs TRBV6-1 and TRBJ2-7, with D maybe TRBD2 (6 bases). Trimming left V 6 bases short and J 2 bases short, with 14 bases between. This CDR3 has 14 amino acids. The germline CDR1 and CDR2 sequences are MNHNS and SASEGT. The CDR3, as DNA: TGTGCCAGCAGGTATGAGGGCGGGACCTACGAGCAGTACTTC. This encodes CASRYEGGTYEQYF.

V is TRBV2 and J is TRBJ1-5; maybe TRBD1 (5 bases). The CDR3 runs to 15 residues. V lost 5 bases to trimming and J lost 2 bases, with 13 bases between them. Germline CDR1 and CDR2: SNHLY and FYNNEI. The CDR3 loop reads CASSFTPGGNQPQHF. CDR3 DNA: TGTGCCAGCAGTTTTACACCGGGGGGCAATCAGCCCCAGCATTTT.

The chain joins TRBV28 to TRBJ2-7; unclear D gene. Germline-derived CDR1 and CDR2 are MDHEN and SYDVKM. Trimming left V 1 base short and J 6 bases short, with 10 bases between. The CDR3 runs 13 residues. In DNA, the CDR3 is TGTGCCAGCAGTTTATCTCGGGTTCGCGAGCAGTACTTC. Translation gives CASSLSRVREQYF.

The chain carries TRBV4-1 and TRBJ2-1, with D tentatively TRBD2 (5 bases). The CDR3 covers 15 residues. V was trimmed by 2 bases and J by 5 bases, leaving 13 bases between them. Germline-derived CDR1 and CDR2 are MGHRA and YSYEKL. CDR3 region: CASSQLTDGDNEQFF. The CDR3 bases are TGCGCCAGCAGCCAATTAACGGACGGGGACAATGAGCAGTTCTTC.

The chain carries TRBV6-1 and TRBJ2-3; perhaps TRBD1 as D (6 bases). V shed 3 bases and J shed 3 bases, with 10 bases lying between them. This CDR3 is 14 amino acids long. The germline CDR1 and CDR2 sequences are MNHNS and SASEGT. CDR3 sequence: CASSEGAVTDTQYF. In DNA, the CDR3 is TGTGCCAGCAGTGAGGGGGCAGTAACAGATACGCAGTATTTT.

V usage is TRBV7-3 and J usage is TRBJ2-2; tentatively, D is TRBD2 (5 bases). CDR1 and CDR2 from the germline V gene are SGHTA and FQGTGA. Trimming removed 2 bases at V and 1 base at J, with 5 bases between. The CDR3 runs to 14 residues. The CDR3 DNA follows: TGTGCCAGCAGCTTAGGACTGAACACCGGGGAGCTGTTTTTT. It codes for CASSLGLNTGELFF.

The chain combines TRBV6-1 with TRBJ2-1, with 7 bases that match TRBD1. CDR1 is MNHNS and CDR2 is SASEGT in the germline V gene. V dropped 10 bases and J dropped 9; count of bases not matched to a gene: 12. The CDR3 has 13 amino acids. The CDR3 DNA reads as TGTGCCACAAAAGAACAGGGGATCGGTGAGCAGTTCTTC. It codes for CATKEQGIGEQFF.

The J gene is TRBJ1-4, the V gene TRBV10-2; 7 nucleotides match TRBD1. CDR3 length equals 15 residues. Germline CDR1 WSHSY, CDR2 SAAADI. Germline trimming cut 6 bases from V and 0 bases from J; bases unmatched to any gene: 4. CDR3 coding DNA: TGCGCCAGCAGACAGGGGCCGGCAACTAATGAAAAACTGTTTTTT. Amino acid sequence: CASRQGPATNEKLFF.